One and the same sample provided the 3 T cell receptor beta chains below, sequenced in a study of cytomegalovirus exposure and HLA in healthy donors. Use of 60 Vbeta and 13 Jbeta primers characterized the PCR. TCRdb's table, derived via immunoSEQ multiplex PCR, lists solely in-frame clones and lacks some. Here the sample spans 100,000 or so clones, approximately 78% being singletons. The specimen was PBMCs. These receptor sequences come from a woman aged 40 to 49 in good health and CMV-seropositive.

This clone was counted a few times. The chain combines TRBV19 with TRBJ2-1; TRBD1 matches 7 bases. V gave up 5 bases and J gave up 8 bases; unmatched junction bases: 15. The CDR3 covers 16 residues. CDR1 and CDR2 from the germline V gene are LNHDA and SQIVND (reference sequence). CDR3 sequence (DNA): TGTGCCAGTAGTCTCGGGACAGCCTATTTGAGAGATGAGCAGTTCTTC. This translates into CASSLGTAYLRDEQFF.

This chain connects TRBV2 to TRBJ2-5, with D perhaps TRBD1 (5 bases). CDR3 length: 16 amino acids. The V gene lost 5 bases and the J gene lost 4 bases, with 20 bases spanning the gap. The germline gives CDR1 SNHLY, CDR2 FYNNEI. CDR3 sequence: CASSPIGAPKGETQYF. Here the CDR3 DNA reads TGTGCCAGCAGTCCCATAGGGGCACCGAAGGGAGAGACCCAGTACTTC.

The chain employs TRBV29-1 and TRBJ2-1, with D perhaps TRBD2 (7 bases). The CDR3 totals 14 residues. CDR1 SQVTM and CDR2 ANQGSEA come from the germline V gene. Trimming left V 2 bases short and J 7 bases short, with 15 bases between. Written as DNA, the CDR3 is TGCAGCGTTGAAAGGGGGATACTAGCGAATGAGCAGTTCTTC. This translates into CSVERGILANEQFF.